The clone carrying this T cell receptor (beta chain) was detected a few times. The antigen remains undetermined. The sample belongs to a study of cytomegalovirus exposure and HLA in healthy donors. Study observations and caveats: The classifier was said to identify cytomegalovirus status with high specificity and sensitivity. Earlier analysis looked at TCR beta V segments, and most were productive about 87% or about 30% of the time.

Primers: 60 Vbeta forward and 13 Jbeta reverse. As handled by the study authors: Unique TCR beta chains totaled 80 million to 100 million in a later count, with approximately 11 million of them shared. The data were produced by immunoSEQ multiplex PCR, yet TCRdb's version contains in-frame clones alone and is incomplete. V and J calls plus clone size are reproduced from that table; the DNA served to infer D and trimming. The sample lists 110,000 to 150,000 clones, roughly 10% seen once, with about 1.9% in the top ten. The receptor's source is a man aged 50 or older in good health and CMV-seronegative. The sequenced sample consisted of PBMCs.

CDR3 sequence: CSVGTGLTEAFF. The CDR3 coding sequence is TGCAGCGTAGGGACAGGACTTACTGAAGCTTTCTTT. The chain couples TRBV29-1 to TRBJ1-1; 8 bases map to TRBD1. J lost 5 bases, V lost 6 bases, and 5 bases had no gene match. Germline lookup yields CDR1 SQVTM and CDR2 ANQGSEA. The CDR3 runs 12 residues.